What follows describes a single T cell receptor beta chain. Antigen unknown. This entry belongs to a study of beta chain features in type 1 diabetes. A single heparinised blood sample, averaging roughly 110 mL, was obtained per donor. Germline values: CDR1 MNHEY, CDR2 SMNVEV (reference sequence). This CDR3 region has 15 residues. With V trimmed by 3 bases and J by 6 bases, 10 bases remained unmatched. Study observations and caveats: A pattern of fewer insertions and more deletions at VDJ junctions was seen in type 1 diabetes patients. Among all four CD4+ subsets, Type 1 diabetes patients had TCRB CDR3s that were moderately but significantly shorter.

Expressed TCRB transcripts got sequenced, as all isolated RNA was reverse transcribed. Clones were read by immunoSEQ multiplex PCR, and TCRdb kept only the in-frame ones, dropping some. The sample has 300,000 to 350,000 clones, around 9% seen once. This sequence originates from a man between 25 and 39 years old with type 1 diabetes. Sequences were obtained from central memory CD4+ T cells from blood. V usage is TRBV27 and J usage is TRBJ2-5; 7 nucleotides line up with TRBD1. The CDR3 DNA is TGTGCCAGCAGTTTTCAGGCAGGGGGTGGGAAGACCCAGTACTTC. It translates to CASSFQAGGGKTQYF.